The 26 T cell receptor beta chains presented below share a single source sample, sequenced in a study of T cells in Graves' hyperthyroidism and ophthalmopathy. Amplified TCR beta CDR3 regions came from RNA transcripts. The TCR CDR3 first-round RT-PCR relied on the HTBI primer set. TCRdb redid the calling of the multiplex PCR reads with MiXCR, one entry per CDR3 protein. The sample includes about 840,000 distinct CDR3 sequences, 35% to 40% of them seen just once. Input material: blood. These receptor sequences come from a young man with Graves' hyperthyroidism.

The V and J genes are TRBV15 and TRBJ1-6; D unclear. Trimming took off 2 bases at V and 9 bases at J, with 23 bases between the two ends. Germline lookup yields CDR1 LNHNV and CDR2 YYDKDF (reference sequence). The CDR3 sequence is 18 residues long. The CDR3 protein is CATSRPPGNLAMVSPLHF. DNA for the CDR3: TGTGCCACCAGCAGACCTCCCGGGAACCTGGCAATGGTTTCACCCCTCCACTTT.

This clonotype was seen a single time. J is TRBJ2-6 and V is TRBV25-1; D is unclear. Trimming cost V 3 bases and J 5 bases, with 5 bases left between them. Germline V CDR1 and CDR2: MGHDK, SYGVNS. This CDR3 region has 13 residues. CDR3 amino acids: CASSEARANVLTF. In DNA form, the CDR3 reads TGTGCCAGCAGTGAGGCCAGGGCCAACGTCCTGACTTTC.

The chain links TRBV6-2 or TRBV6-3 to TRBJ2-5; D ambiguous. CDR1 MNHEY and CDR2 SVGEGT come from the germline V gene. Trimming removed 2 bases at V and 4 bases at J, with 11 bases between. The CDR3 contains 14 residues. CDR3 bases: TGTGCCAGCAGTTACCCCGTGAACGTAGAGACCCAGTACTTC. This sequence encodes CASSYPVNVETQYF.

The chain has TRBV25-1 and TRBJ1-1; TRBD1 matches 7 bases. The CDR3 covers 14 residues. Germline CDR1 is MGHDK and CDR2 is SYGVNS. With V trimmed by 8 bases and J by 5 bases, 11 bases remained unmatched. The CDR3 sequence is CASAGGRGATEAFF. The CDR3 coding sequence is TGTGCCAGCGCAGGGGGTCGGGGGGCGACTGAAGCTTTCTTT.

Regarding this clonotype: One base away lies a much larger clone, so this may be a sequencing read error. This rearrangement joins TRBV7-3 to TRBJ1-6; 7 bases are a match to TRBD1. There are 13 residues in the CDR3. Trimming removed 9 bases from V and 11 bases from J; junction bases left unmatched: 10. Germline CDR1 and CDR2: SGHTA and FQGTGA. CDR3: CARDPGTATPLHF. The CDR3 nucleotides read TGTGCCAGGGACCCCGGGACAGCCACACCCCTCCACTTT. Complete variable domain (other parts from reference TRBV7-3 and TRBJ1-6): GAGVSQTPSNKVTEKGKYVELRCDPISGHTALYWYRQSLGQGPEFLIYFQGTGAADDSGLPNDRFFAVRPEGSVSTLKIQRTERGDSAVYLCARDPGTATPLHFGNGTRLTVT.

This rearrangement joins TRBV4-1 to TRBJ2-5, with 8 bases identical to TRBD2. CDR3 length: 15 residues. V was pared by 6 bases and J by 3 bases, with 9 bases of the junction left unmatched. Germline V lookup: CDR1 MGHRA, CDR2 YSYEKL. This CDR3 reads CASSPLGLEEETQYF. The CDR3 DNA follows: TGCGCCAGCAGTCCTTTGGGACTAGAGGAAGAGACCCAGTACTTC.

The table lists this clonotype with many counts. The chain couples TRBV7-9 to TRBJ2-7, with 10 bases that match TRBD2. Germline CDR1 is SEHNR and CDR2 is FQNEAQ (reference sequence). V was clipped by 10 bases and J by 5 bases; unmatched bases: 14. The CDR3 has 15 amino acids. The CDR3 sequence is CATAGASGSGHEQYF. Written as DNA, the CDR3 is TGTGCCACGGCGGGGGCTAGCGGGAGTGGGCACGAGCAGTACTTC.

This chain connects TRBV16 to TRBJ2-7, with unresolved D. The CDR3 consists of 15 residues. Trimming took off 2 bases at V and 2 bases at J, with 13 bases between the two ends. Germline-derived CDR1 and CDR2 are KGHSY and FQNENV. CDR3 bases: TGTGCCAGCAGCCAAACGCCAGCGACGCCCTACGAGCAGTACTTC. It is translated as CASSQTPATPYEQYF.

This clonotype was observed a few times. The chain carries TRBV6-5 and TRBJ2-5; tentative D call: TRBD1 (5 bases). This CDR3 has 13 residues. Per germline, CDR1 MNHEY and CDR2 SVGAGI. The ends were cut back, 7 bases at V and 5 bases at J, with 14 bases in the middle. CDR3 nucleotide sequence: TGTGCCAGCAAGAGACAGCAAGAGGAGACCCAGTACTTC. This gives the protein CASKRQQEETQYF.

This clonotype was counted a few times. The genes are TRBV11-2 and TRBJ2-7; 7 bases map to TRBD2. Germline V gene lookup returns CDR1 SGHAT and CDR2 FQNNGV. This CDR3 region has 13 residues. The J segment lost 5 bases and the V segment lost 3 bases, leaving 4 bases of the junction unmatched. In nucleotides, the CDR3 is TGTGCCAGCAGCTTTCGACTAGCCCACGAGCAGTACTTC. As protein: CASSFRLAHEQYF.

This clonotype was detected ten times or more. This rearrangement joins TRBV15 to TRBJ2-7; D perhaps matches TRBD2 (5 bases). Trimming took 3 bases from V and 4 from J, leaving 13 bases between them. This CDR3 comprises 14 residues. CDR1 and CDR2 (germline): LNHNV, YYDKDF (reference sequence). The CDR3 DNA sequence: TGTGCCACCAGCAGGGACTCTCACCGGTACGAGCAGTACTTC. It yields the protein CATSRDSHRYEQYF. Full variable domain (rest looked up from reference TRBV15 and TRBJ2-7): DAMVIQNPRYQVTQFGKPVTLSCSQTLNHNVMYWYQQKSSQAPKLLFHYYDKDFNNEADTPDNFQSRRPNTSFCFLDIRSPGLGDTAMYLCATSRDSHRYEQYFGPGTRLTVT.

This clonotype was observed at least ten times. This chain uses TRBV20-1 with TRBJ2-5, with D hard to call. The CDR3 is made up of 10 amino acids. Germline CDR1 DFQATT, CDR2 SNEGSKA (reference sequence). Trimming shortened V by 5 bases and J by 3 bases, and 4 bases separated the two germline ends. This CDR3 is CSADKETQYF. The DNA of the CDR3 is TGCAGTGCTGACAAAGAGACCCAGTACTTC.

This clonotype has a handful of counts. The genes are TRBV2 and TRBJ2-1; TRBD2 aligns across 10 bases. This CDR3 has 13 amino acids. V shed 7 bases, J shed 7 bases, and the junction held 4 bases outside the gene matches. Germline loops: CDR1 SNHLY, CDR2 FYNNEI. The CDR3 DNA is TGTGCCAGCAATGTGGGACTAGCGAATGAGCAGTTCTTC. Protein: CASNVGLANEQFF.

Details on this clonotype: This may stem from a read error, because a much larger clone lies one nucleotide away. The V and J genes are TRBV20-1 and TRBJ2-5; tentatively, D is TRBD1 or TRBD2 (5 bases each). CDR3 size: 12 residues. Germline V gene data show CDR1 as DFQATT and CDR2 as SNEGSKA (reference sequence). CDR3 region: CCARDSLGAQYF. The CDR3 DNA follows: TGCTGTGCTAGAGATAGTTTGGGGGCCCAGTACTTC.

The chain combines TRBV19 with TRBJ2-2; D not resolved. V was trimmed by 7 bases and J by 0 bases, leaving 12 bases between them. The germline V gene encodes CDR1 LNHDA and CDR2 SQIVND (reference sequence). CDR3 length: 15 residues. CDR3 nucleotide sequence: TGTGCCAGTACCTCCGGGCAGTCGAACACCGGGGAGCTGTTTTTT. Protein product: CASTSGQSNTGELFF.

This clonotype showed up just a few times. The rearrangement joins TRBV14 to TRBJ2-5; maybe TRBD1 (6 bases). Germline V gives CDR1 SGHDN, CDR2 FVKESK. Trimming left V 4 bases short and J 5 bases short, with 20 bases between. CDR3 length: 16 residues. CDR3 in DNA: TGTGCCAGCAGCCCCCCCCTTCTAGGGGGTGGGGAGACCCAGTACTTC. Translating it yields CASSPPLLGGGETQYF.

The rearrangement uses TRBV25-1 and TRBJ1-1, with D perhaps TRBD1 (6 bases). V lost 5 bases and J lost 8, with 12 bases in between. Germline CDR1 MGHDK, CDR2 SYGVNS. This CDR3 comprises 12 residues. In DNA form, the CDR3 reads TGTGCCAGCAGTTTGGAGGGACACGAAGCTTTCTTT. It encodes CASSLEGHEAFF.

In the case of this clonotype: Since a much larger clone is just one base distant, this may be a read error. This chain links TRBV10-1 with TRBJ1-4, with a weak D call TRBD1 (5 bases). CDR3 length: 13 amino acids. Germline V gene sequence: CDR1 WNHNN, CDR2 SYGVQD (reference sequence). CDR3 amino acids: CASSWDYDEKLCF. The CDR3 DNA follows: TGTGCCAGCAGTTGGGACTACGATGAAAAACTGTGTTTT.

On this clonotype: The junction does not match germline at one end; this may be a read error. The V and J genes are TRBV7-8 and TRBJ2-7; either TRBD1 or TRBD2 may fit D (5 bases each). Germline-derived CDR1 and CDR2 are SGHVS and FQNEAQ. There are 13 residues in the CDR3. CDR3 coding DNA: TGCGCCAGCTCAGCCGCCGGGGCCCACGAGCAGTACTTC. It is translated as CASSAAGAHEQYF.

As regards this clonotype: A much bigger clone sits one base away, suggesting this may be a read error. V and J are TRBV12-3 or TRBV12-4 and TRBJ1-1; the D gene is possibly TRBD1 (5 bases). The CDR3 is 11 amino acids. The CDR3 coding sequence is TGTGCCGGCAGAATGGGGCATGAAGCTTTCTTT. It specifies CAGRMGHEAFF.

V and J are TRBV9 and TRBJ1-1; no firm D call. V was clipped by 0 bases and J by 3 bases, with 9 bases between them. CDR3 length: 14 residues. CDR1 and CDR2 from the germline V gene are SGDLS and YYNGEE. CDR3 protein: CASSVARRDTEAFF. CDR3 DNA: TGTGCCAGCAGCGTAGCCCGGCGGGACACTGAAGCTTTCTTT.

The chain has TRBV13 and TRBJ2-2; either TRBD1 or TRBD2 may supply D (5 bases each). Germline V gene data show CDR1 as PRHDT and CDR2 as FYEKMQ (reference sequence). Between the trimmed V and J ends, which lost 1 base and 3 bases, there was a span of 18 bases. The CDR3 loop spans 18 amino acids. The CDR3 region is CASSLAEAEGEYTGELFF. The CDR3 DNA reads TGTGCCAGCAGCTTAGCGGAGGCGGAAGGGGAGTACACCGGGGAGCTGTTTTTT.

On this clonotype itself: A much larger clonotype is one base distant, so this may be a read error. The rearrangement uses TRBV20-1 and TRBJ1-1; D is undetermined. The CDR3 sequence is 14 residues long. CDR1 DFQATT and CDR2 SNEGSKA come from the germline V gene (reference sequence). V lost 5 bases to trimming and J lost 1 base, with 14 bases between them. The CDR3 DNA follows: TGCAGTGCTGGACCTTCTGGAAGGAACACTGAAGCTTTCTTT. It is translated as CSAGPSGRNTEAFF.

The rearrangement uses TRBV5-1 and TRBJ1-4; 9 nucleotides align to TRBD1. The CDR3 is 15 residues long. Trimming took 4 bases from V and 7 from J; bases not matched to a gene: 8. CDR1 SGHRS and CDR2 YFSETQ come from the germline V gene. The CDR3 DNA is TGCGCCAGCAGCGGGACAGGGTTGGGGGGTGAAAAACTGTTTTTT. Translating gives CASSGTGLGGEKLFF. Full variable domain (missing parts from reference TRBV5-1 and TRBJ1-4): KAGVTQTPRYLIKTRGQQVTLSCSPISGHRSVSWYQQTPGQGLQFLFEYFSETQRNKGNFPGRFSGRQFSNSRSEMNVSTLELGDSALYLCASSGTGLGGEKLFFGSGTQLSVL.

The chain uses TRBV25-1 and TRBJ1-3; D possibly corresponds to TRBD1 (6 bases). Germline V gene sequence: CDR1 MGHDK, CDR2 SYGVNS. The V end was cut by 0 bases, the J end by 0 bases, with 12 bases between. CDR3 length equals 17 residues. CDR3 bases: TGTGCCAGCAGTGAATATTACGGGGGCCCCTCTGGAAACACCATATATTTT. Amino acid sequence: CASSEYYGGPSGNTIYF.

CDR3 residues: CASLPGGPGGYTF. CDR3 DNA: TGTGCCAGCCTACCAGGGGGACCGGGAGGCTACACCTTC. V is TRBV5-4 and J is TRBJ1-2; 7 bases match TRBD1. Germline V gene sequence: CDR1 SGHNT, CDR2 YYREEE (reference sequence). There are 13 residues in the CDR3. Germline trimming cut 7 bases from V and 8 bases from J; bases unmatched to any gene: 11.